A selection of T cell receptor beta chains follows, all from one sample in a study of blood T cell repertoires in COVID-19. Only in-frame clones appear in the TCRdb table, and some are missing; sequencing was by immunoSEQ multiplex PCR. The sample carries about 350,000 clones, over 75% recorded once. Material for sequencing was PBMCs or T cells enriched from blood (not recorded which). The receptor set was obtained from a woman in her twenties or thirties who had recovered from COVID-19. Each CDR3 is given with its conserved first and last residue. The D gene is left open where the match is weak.

j_call: TRBJ2-3
d_call: -
v_call: TRBV10-1
cdr3_aa: CASSESSESLRGDTQYF

j_call: TRBJ2-7
d_call: TRBD1
v_call: TRBV5-1
cdr3_aa: CASSPTGDPYEQYF

j_call: TRBJ1-2
d_call: TRBD1
v_call: TRBV28
cdr3_aa: CASTPGTGQGYTF

j_call: TRBJ1-4
d_call: TRBD1
v_call: TRBV5-1
cdr3_aa: CASSSDRGGGTNEKLFF

j_call: TRBJ1-6
d_call: TRBD1
v_call: TRBV13
cdr3_aa: CASSLGTGNSPLHF

j_call: TRBJ1-1
d_call: -
v_call: TRBV5-1
cdr3_aa: CASSLVADTEAFF

j_call: TRBJ1-5
d_call: TRBD1
v_call: TRBV2
cdr3_aa: CASRGTGNQPQHF

j_call: TRBJ2-3
d_call: TRBD1
v_call: TRBV7-6
cdr3_aa: CASSPLGQGATTQYF

j_call: TRBJ2-3
d_call: TRBD1
v_call: TRBV30
cdr3_aa: CAWGGTGSTDTQYF

j_call: TRBJ2-3
d_call: -
v_call: TRBV11-3
cdr3_aa: CASSPSHHTQYF

j_call: TRBJ2-2
d_call: TRBD2
v_call: TRBV6-1
cdr3_aa: CASSEAVAGGSNTGELFF

j_call: TRBJ1-1
d_call: TRBD1
v_call: TRBV5-1
cdr3_aa: CASSLGQGAGTNTEAFF

j_call: TRBJ2-7
d_call: -
v_call: TRBV20-1
cdr3_aa: CSASRRAYEQYF

j_call: TRBJ1-1
d_call: -
v_call: TRBV10-3
cdr3_aa: CAISDPGRTNTEAFF

j_call: TRBJ2-1
d_call: -
v_call: TRBV6-1
cdr3_aa: CASSGGVKGSYNEQFF

j_call: TRBJ2-3
d_call: TRBD2
v_call: TRBV28
cdr3_aa: CASSLPGLDLDTQYF

j_call: TRBJ2-2
d_call: TRBD1
v_call: TRBV5-5
cdr3_aa: CASSWGVSGTGNTGELFF

j_call: TRBJ1-2
d_call: -
v_call: TRBV18
cdr3_aa: CASSPLEQANYGYTF

j_call: TRBJ2-5
d_call: -
v_call: TRBV15
cdr3_aa: CATSRPQETQYF

j_call: TRBJ2-1
d_call: TRBD1
v_call: TRBV10-3
cdr3_aa: CAISESGTDNEQFF

j_call: TRBJ1-1
d_call: TRBD1
v_call: TRBV9
cdr3_aa: CASSAQLGQVNTEAFF

j_call: TRBJ1-2
d_call: -
v_call: TRBV10-3
cdr3_aa: CAISDRSGDYGYTF

j_call: TRBJ1-2
d_call: -
v_call: TRBV9
cdr3_aa: CASSVGGVSGGYTF

j_call: TRBJ2-3
d_call: -
v_call: TRBV2
cdr3_aa: CASIGVRADTQYF

j_call: TRBJ1-2
d_call: TRBD1
v_call: TRBV7-9
cdr3_aa: CASSLTGTGGFSGYTF

j_call: TRBJ2-5
d_call: TRBD2
v_call: TRBV24-1
cdr3_aa: CATSAWGGQETQYF

j_call: TRBJ2-1
d_call: TRBD2
v_call: TRBV9
cdr3_aa: CASSLPGLPNEQFF

j_call: TRBJ2-5
d_call: -
v_call: TRBV3-1/TRBV3-2
cdr3_aa: CASSQDFLAQETQYF

j_call: TRBJ2-2
d_call: -
v_call: TRBV5-1
cdr3_aa: CASSRDTNTGELFF

j_call: TRBJ2-1
d_call: -
v_call: TRBV20-1
cdr3_aa: CSATSSNEQFF

j_call: TRBJ1-2
d_call: TRBD1
v_call: TRBV19
cdr3_aa: CASSTRTGNGYTF

j_call: TRBJ1-3
d_call: TRBD1
v_call: TRBV5-1
cdr3_aa: CASSRGQGENTIYF

j_call: TRBJ1-4
d_call: -
v_call: TRBV6-5
cdr3_aa: CASSPHRATNEKLFF

j_call: TRBJ1-6
d_call: -
v_call: TRBV2
cdr3_aa: CASSEEGGGYNSPLHF

j_call: TRBJ2-7
d_call: -
v_call: TRBV12-5
cdr3_aa: CASGSPTRAYEQYF

j_call: TRBJ2-7
d_call: -
v_call: TRBV6-5
cdr3_aa: CASTGAFGRQYF

j_call: TRBJ1-1
d_call: TRBD1
v_call: TRBV27
cdr3_aa: CASSLTPDRGYAEAFF

j_call: TRBJ2-5
d_call: TRBD2
v_call: TRBV7-6
cdr3_aa: CASRTSGGASETQYF

j_call: TRBJ1-2
d_call: -
v_call: TRBV9
cdr3_aa: CASSVGGVANYGYTF

j_call: TRBJ2-3
d_call: -
v_call: TRBV5-1
cdr3_aa: CASSLVGLGALTDTQYF

j_call: TRBJ2-7
d_call: -
v_call: TRBV28
cdr3_aa: CASRDGDSLSSSHEQYF

j_call: TRBJ1-3
d_call: -
v_call: TRBV30
cdr3_aa: CAWASGNSGNTIYF

j_call: TRBJ1-5
d_call: -
v_call: TRBV25-1
cdr3_aa: CASSEAGGYNQPQHF

j_call: TRBJ2-2
d_call: -
v_call: TRBV30
cdr3_aa: CARPPKDSRELFF

j_call: TRBJ2-5
d_call: TRBD1
v_call: TRBV2
cdr3_aa: CASSGTAVEETQYF

j_call: TRBJ1-2
d_call: TRBD1
v_call: TRBV7-2
cdr3_aa: CASSPGQGSKGYTF